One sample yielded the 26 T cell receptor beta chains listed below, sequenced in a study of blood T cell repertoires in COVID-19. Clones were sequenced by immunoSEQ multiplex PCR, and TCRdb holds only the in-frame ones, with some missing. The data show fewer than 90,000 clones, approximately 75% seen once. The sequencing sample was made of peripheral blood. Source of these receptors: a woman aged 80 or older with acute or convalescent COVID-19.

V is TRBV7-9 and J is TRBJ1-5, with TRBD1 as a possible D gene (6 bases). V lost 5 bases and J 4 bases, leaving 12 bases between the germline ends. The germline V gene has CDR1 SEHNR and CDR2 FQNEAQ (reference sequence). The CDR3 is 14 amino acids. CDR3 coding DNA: TGTGCCAGCAGCATGACAGGTGGAAATCAGCCCCAGCATTTT. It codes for CASSMTGGNQPQHF.

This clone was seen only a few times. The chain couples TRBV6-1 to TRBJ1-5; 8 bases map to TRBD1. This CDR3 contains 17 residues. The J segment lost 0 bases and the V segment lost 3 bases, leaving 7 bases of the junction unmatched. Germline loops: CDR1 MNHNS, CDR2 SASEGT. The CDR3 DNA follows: TGTGCCAGCAGTGACAGGGGGCTCTTTTATAGCAATCAGCCCCAGCATTTT. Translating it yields CASSDRGLFYSNQPQHF.

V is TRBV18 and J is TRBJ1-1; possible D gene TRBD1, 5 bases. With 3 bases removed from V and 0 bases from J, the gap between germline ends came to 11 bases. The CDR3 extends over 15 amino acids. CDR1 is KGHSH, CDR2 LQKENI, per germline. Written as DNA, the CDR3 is TGTGCCAGCTCACCGCAGACAGTCCTGAACACTGAAGCTTTCTTT. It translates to CASSPQTVLNTEAFF.

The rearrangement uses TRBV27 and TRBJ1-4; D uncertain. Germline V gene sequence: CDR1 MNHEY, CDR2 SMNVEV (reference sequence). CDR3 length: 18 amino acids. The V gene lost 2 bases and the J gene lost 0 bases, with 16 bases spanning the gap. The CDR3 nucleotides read TGTGCCAGCAGTTTAACCAAAGGGAGGCCTCCAACTAATGAAAAACTGTTTTTT. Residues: CASSLTKGRPPTNEKLFF.

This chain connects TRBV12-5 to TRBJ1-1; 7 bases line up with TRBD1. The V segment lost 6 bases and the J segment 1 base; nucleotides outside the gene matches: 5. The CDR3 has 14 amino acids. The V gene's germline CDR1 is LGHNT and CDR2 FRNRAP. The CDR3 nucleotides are TGTGCTAGTGGAACACAGGGGCCGAACACTGAAGCTTTCTTT. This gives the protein CASGTQGPNTEAFF.

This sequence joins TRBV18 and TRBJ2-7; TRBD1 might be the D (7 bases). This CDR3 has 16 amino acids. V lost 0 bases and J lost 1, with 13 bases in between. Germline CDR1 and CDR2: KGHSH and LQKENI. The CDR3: CASSPPLQGGSYEQYF. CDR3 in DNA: TGTGCCAGCTCACCACCGTTGCAGGGGGGTTCCTACGAGCAGTACTTC. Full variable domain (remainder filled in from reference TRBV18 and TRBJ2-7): NAGVMQNPRHLVRRRGQEARLRCSPMKGHSHVYWYRQLPEEGLKFMVYLQKENIIDESGMPKERFSAEFPKEGPSILRIQQVVRGDSAAYFCASSPPLQGGSYEQYFGPGTRLTVT.

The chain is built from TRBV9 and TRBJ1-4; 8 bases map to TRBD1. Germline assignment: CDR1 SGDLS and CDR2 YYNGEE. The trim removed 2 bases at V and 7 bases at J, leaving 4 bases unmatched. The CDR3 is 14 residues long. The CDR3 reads CASSVGQGAEKLFF. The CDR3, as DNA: TGTGCCAGCAGCGTGGGGCAGGGGGCTGAAAAACTGTTTTTT.

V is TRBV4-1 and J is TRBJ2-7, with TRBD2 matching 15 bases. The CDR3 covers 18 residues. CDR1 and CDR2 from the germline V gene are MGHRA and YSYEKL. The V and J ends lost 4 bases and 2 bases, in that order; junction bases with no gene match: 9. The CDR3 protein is CASSPGLAGGVKTYEQYF. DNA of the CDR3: TGCGCCAGCAGCCCGGGACTAGCGGGGGGTGTAAAAACCTACGAGCAGTACTTC.

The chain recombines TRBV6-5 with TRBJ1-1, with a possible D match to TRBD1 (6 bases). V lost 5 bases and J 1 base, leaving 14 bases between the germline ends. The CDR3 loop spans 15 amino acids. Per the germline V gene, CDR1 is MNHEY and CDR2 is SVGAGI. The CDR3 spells CASSRPGTQNTEAFF. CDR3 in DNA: TGTGCCAGCAGTCGCCCCGGGACACAGAACACTGAAGCTTTCTTT.

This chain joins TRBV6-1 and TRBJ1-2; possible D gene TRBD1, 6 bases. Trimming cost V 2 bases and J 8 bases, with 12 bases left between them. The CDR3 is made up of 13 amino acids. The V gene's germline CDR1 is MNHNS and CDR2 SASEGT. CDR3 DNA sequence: TGTGCCAGCAGTGAACAGGGGTTTAACGGCTACACCTTC. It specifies CASSEQGFNGYTF.

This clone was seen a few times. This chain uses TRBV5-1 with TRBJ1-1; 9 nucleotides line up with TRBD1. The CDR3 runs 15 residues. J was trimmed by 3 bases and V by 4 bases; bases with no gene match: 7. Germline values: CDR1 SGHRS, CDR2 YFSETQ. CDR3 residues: CASSVTGGAYTEAFF. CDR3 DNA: TGCGCCAGCAGCGTCACAGGGGGCGCGTACACTGAAGCTTTCTTT.

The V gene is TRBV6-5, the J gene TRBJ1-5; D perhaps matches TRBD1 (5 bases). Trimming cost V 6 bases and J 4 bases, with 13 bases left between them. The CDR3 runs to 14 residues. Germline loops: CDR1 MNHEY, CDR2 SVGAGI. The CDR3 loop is CASSRDWRNQPQHF. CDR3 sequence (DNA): TGTGCCAGCAGCCGGGACTGGCGAAATCAGCCCCAGCATTTT.

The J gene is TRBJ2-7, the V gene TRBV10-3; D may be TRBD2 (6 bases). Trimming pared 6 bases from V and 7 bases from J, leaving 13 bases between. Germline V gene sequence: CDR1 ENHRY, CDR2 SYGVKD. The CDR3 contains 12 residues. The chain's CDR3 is CAISDGAGEQYF. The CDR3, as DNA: TGTGCCATCAGCGATGGCGCGGGGGAGCAGTACTTC.

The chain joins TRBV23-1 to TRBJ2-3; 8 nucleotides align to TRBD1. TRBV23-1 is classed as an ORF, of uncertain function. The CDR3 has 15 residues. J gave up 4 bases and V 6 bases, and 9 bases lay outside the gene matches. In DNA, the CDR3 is TGCGCCAGCAGCCCGGACAGGGAAGAACCAGATACGCAGTATTTT. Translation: CASSPDREEPDTQYF.

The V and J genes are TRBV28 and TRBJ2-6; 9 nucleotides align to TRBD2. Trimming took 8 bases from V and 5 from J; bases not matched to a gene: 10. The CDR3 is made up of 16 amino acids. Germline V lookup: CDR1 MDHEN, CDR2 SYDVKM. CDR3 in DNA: TGTGCCAGCGGCCTTGCGGGGGGGCGCAGGGCCAACGTCCTGACTTTC. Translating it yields CASGLAGGRRANVLTF.

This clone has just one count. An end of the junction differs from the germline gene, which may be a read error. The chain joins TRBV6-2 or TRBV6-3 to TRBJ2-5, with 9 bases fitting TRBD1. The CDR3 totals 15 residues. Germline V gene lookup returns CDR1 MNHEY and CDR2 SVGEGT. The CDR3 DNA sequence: TGTGCCAGCAGATACTCAGGGACAGGGAAAGAGACCCAGTACTTC. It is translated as CASRYSGTGKETQYF.

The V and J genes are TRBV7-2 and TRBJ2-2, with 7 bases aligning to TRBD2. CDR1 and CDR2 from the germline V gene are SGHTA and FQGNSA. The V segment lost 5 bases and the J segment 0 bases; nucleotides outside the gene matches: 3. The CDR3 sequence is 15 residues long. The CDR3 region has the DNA TGTGCCAGCAGCCTTAGCGGGCCGAACACCGGGGAGCTGTTTTTT. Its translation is CASSLSGPNTGELFF.

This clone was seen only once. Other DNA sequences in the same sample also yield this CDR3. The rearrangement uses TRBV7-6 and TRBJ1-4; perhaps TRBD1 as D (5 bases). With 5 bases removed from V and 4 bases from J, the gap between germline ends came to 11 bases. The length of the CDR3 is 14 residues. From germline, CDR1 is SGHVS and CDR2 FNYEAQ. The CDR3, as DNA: TGTGCCAGCAGCCCCCGGCAGGGTAATGAAAAACTGTTTTTT. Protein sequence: CASSPRQGNEKLFF.

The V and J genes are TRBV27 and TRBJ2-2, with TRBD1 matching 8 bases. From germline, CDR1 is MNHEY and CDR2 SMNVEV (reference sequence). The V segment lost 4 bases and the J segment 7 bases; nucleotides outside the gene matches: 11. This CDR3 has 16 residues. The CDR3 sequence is CASSSLTGAVHGELFF. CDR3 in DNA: TGTGCCAGCAGTTCCCTGACAGGGGCCGTCCACGGGGAGCTGTTTTTT.

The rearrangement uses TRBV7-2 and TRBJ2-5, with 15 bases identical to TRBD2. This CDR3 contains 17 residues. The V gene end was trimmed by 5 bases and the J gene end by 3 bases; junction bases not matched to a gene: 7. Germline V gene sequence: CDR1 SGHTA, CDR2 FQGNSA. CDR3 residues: CASSKGLAGGPEETQYF. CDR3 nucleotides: TGTGCCAGCAGCAAAGGACTAGCGGGGGGGCCTGAAGAGACCCAGTACTTC.

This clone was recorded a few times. As DNA, the CDR3 is TGTGCCAGCAGCTTAGAGGGTAGCGGGGGGAAGACCCAGTACTTC. Its protein is CASSLEGSGGKTQYF. This sequence joins TRBV7-2 and TRBJ2-5, with TRBD2 matching 10 bases. Germline V lookup: CDR1 SGHTA, CDR2 FQGNSA. V lost 1 base, J lost 6 bases, and 5 bases stayed unmatched. CDR3 length: 15 residues.

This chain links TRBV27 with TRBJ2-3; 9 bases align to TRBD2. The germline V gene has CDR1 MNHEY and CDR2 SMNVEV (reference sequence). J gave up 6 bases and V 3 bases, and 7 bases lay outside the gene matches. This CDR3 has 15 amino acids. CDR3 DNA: TGTGCCAGCAGTTTGAAGCGGGGGGTTTCGGATACGCAGTATTTT. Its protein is CASSLKRGVSDTQYF.

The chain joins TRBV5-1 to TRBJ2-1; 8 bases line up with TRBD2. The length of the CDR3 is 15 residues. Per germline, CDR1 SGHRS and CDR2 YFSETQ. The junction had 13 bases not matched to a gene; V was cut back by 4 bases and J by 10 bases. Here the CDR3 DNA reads TGCGCCAGCAGCGTATCCGGGACTAGTGTAGAGGAGCAGTTCTTC. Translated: CASSVSGTSVEEQFF.

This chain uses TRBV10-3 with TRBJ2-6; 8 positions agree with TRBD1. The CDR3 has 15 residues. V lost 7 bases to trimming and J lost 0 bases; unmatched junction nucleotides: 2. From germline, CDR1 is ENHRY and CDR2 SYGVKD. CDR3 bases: TGTGCCATCACCGGGACAGGCTCTGGGGCCAACGTCCTGACTTTC. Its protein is CAITGTGSGANVLTF.

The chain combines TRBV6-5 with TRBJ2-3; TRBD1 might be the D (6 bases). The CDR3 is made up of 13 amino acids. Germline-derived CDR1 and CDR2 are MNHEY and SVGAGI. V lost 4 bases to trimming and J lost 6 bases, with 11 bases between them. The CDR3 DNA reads TGTGCCAGCAGTTTGGGACACACCGATACGCAGTATTTT. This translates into CASSLGHTDTQYF.

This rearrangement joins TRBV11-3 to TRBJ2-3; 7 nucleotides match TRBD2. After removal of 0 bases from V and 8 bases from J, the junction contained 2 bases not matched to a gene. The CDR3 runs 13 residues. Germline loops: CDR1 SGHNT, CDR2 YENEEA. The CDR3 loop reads CASSLDGGVTQYF. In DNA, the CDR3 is TGTGCCAGCAGCTTAGATGGGGGGGTTACGCAGTATTTT.